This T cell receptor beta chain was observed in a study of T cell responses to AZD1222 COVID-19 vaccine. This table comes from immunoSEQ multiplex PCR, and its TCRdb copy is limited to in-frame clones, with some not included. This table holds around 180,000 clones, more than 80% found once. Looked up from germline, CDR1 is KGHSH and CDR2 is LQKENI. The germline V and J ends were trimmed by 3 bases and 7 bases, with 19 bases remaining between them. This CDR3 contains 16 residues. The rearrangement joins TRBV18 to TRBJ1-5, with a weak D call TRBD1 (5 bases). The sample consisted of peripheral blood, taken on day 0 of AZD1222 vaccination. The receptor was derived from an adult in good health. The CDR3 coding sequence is TGTGCCAGCTCACCCGGAGCTGGGGGTGTGCGGCAGCCCCAGCATTTT. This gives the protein CASSPGAGGVRQPQHF.